A selection of T cell receptor beta chains follows, all from one sample in a study of T cells in Graves' hyperthyroidism and ophthalmopathy. TCRdb recomputed calls from the multiplex PCR reads with MiXCR, one row per CDR3 protein. The sample contains some 570,000 distinct CDR3 sequences, 14% of which appear only once. The material sequenced was blood. Receptor source: a woman between 18 and 29 years old with Graves' ophthalmopathy. Both conserved end residues are part of each CDR3. Fields, in order: V gene, D gene, clone size, J gene, CDR3 DNA, CDR3 protein. D genes are given only for firm matches. Size is omitted from some rows. Given values are once, few, many or a class for expanded clones.

V gene: TRBV20-1; D gene: NA; clone size: few; J gene: TRBJ1-6; CDR3 DNA: TGCAGTGCTAGATCGCAAGGGAGGGGCAATTCACCCCTCCACTTT; CDR3 protein: CSARSQGRGNSPLHF
V gene: TRBV12-3/TRBV12-4; D gene: NA; clone size: few; J gene: TRBJ1-4; CDR3 DNA: TGTGCCAGCAGTTTAGGGCTAGGGGAAAAACTGTTTTTT; CDR3 protein: CASSLGLGEKLFF
V gene: TRBV28; D gene: NA; clone size: many; J gene: TRBJ1-1; CDR3 DNA: TGTGCCAGCAGTGCCCAGGTGACTGAAGCTTTCTTT; CDR3 protein: CASSAQVTEAFF
V gene: TRBV6-6; D gene: TRBD2; clone size: NA; J gene: TRBJ2-3; CDR3 DNA: TGTGCCAGCAGTTACTGGCGCGGGGCGGGAGGACACACAGATACGCAGTATTTT; CDR3 protein: CASSYWRGAGGHTDTQYF
V gene: TRBV19; D gene: TRBD1; clone size: few; J gene: TRBJ2-1; CDR3 DNA: TGTGCCAGTAGCACGGGACAGGGTAATTACAATGAGCAGTTCTTC; CDR3 protein: CASSTGQGNYNEQFF
V gene: TRBV12-3/TRBV12-4; D gene: NA; clone size: many; J gene: TRBJ1-2; CDR3 DNA: TGTGCCAGCAGGCCCGGCCGGGGGCCGGGCTATGGCTACACCTTC; CDR3 protein: CASRPGRGPGYGYTF
V gene: TRBV20-1; D gene: NA; clone size: NA; J gene: TRBJ2-3; CDR3 DNA: TGCAGTGCTAGTAGGCCGTGGGGGGAAAGCACAGATACGCAGTATTTT; CDR3 protein: CSASRPWGESTDTQYF
V gene: TRBV7-9; D gene: NA; clone size: many; J gene: TRBJ2-7; CDR3 DNA: TGTGCCAGCAGCTTATGGCAGGGAAGTGTAGACGAGCAGTACTTC; CDR3 protein: CASSLWQGSVDEQYF
V gene: TRBV4-1; D gene: NA; clone size: NA; J gene: TRBJ2-6; CDR3 DNA: TGCGCCAGCAGCCTCGAGGGAACCAACGTCCTGACTTTC; CDR3 protein: CASSLEGTNVLTF
V gene: TRBV12-3/TRBV12-4; D gene: NA; clone size: many; J gene: TRBJ1-5; CDR3 DNA: TGTGCCAGCAGTCAGGTTTATAGCAATCAGCCCCAGCATTTT; CDR3 protein: CASSQVYSNQPQHF
V gene: TRBV6-5; D gene: TRBD1; clone size: few; J gene: TRBJ1-4; CDR3 DNA: TGTGCCAGCAGTTACGGAGGGGGACAGGGAGCTAATGAAAAACTGTTTTTT; CDR3 protein: CASSYGGGQGANEKLFF
V gene: TRBV19; D gene: NA; clone size: many; J gene: TRBJ2-1; CDR3 DNA: TGTGCCAGTAGTATCGGGCTCGGGGCTTACAATGAGCAGTTCTTC; CDR3 protein: CASSIGLGAYNEQFF
V gene: TRBV13; D gene: NA; clone size: NA; J gene: TRBJ2-7; CDR3 DNA: TGTGCCAGCAGCCCCCGACAAGGGGTAGGCTACGAGCAGTACTTC; CDR3 protein: CASSPRQGVGYEQYF
V gene: TRBV28; D gene: TRBD1; clone size: NA; J gene: TRBJ2-1; CDR3 DNA: TGTGCCAGCAGTTACGGGACAGTCTTGGATGAGCAGTTCTTC; CDR3 protein: CASSYGTVLDEQFF
V gene: TRBV6-1; D gene: TRBD1; clone size: few; J gene: TRBJ1-2; CDR3 DNA: TGTGCCAGCACGACAGGGTCCGAAGCTTATAGAGGCTACACCTTC; CDR3 protein: CASTTGSEAYRGYTF
V gene: TRBV24-1; D gene: NA; clone size: NA; J gene: TRBJ2-2; CDR3 DNA: TGTGCCACCAGTGATTTAGCCGGGGAGCTGTTTTTT; CDR3 protein: CATSDLAGELFF
V gene: TRBV5-8; D gene: NA; clone size: many; J gene: TRBJ2-5; CDR3 DNA: TGTGCCAGCAGTCAAGGGTTCGGGGAGACCCAGTACTTC; CDR3 protein: CASSQGFGETQYF
V gene: TRBV7-3; D gene: TRBD2; clone size: many; J gene: TRBJ2-7; CDR3 DNA: TGTGCCAGCAGCTTCGGGACTAGCGGGACCTACGAGCAGTACTTC; CDR3 protein: CASSFGTSGTYEQYF
V gene: TRBV6-1; D gene: TRBD1; clone size: few; J gene: TRBJ1-5; CDR3 DNA: TGTGCCAGTTCCAGACAGGGGGCAATGGGCAATCAGCCCCAGCATTTT; CDR3 protein: CASSRQGAMGNQPQHF
V gene: TRBV4-1; D gene: NA; clone size: few; J gene: TRBJ2-7; CDR3 DNA: TGCGCCAGCAGCCAAGCAGTGGAACAGTTGGCGCAGTACTTC; CDR3 protein: CASSQAVEQLAQYF
V gene: TRBV9; D gene: TRBD2; clone size: many; J gene: TRBJ2-1; CDR3 DNA: TGTGCCAGCAGCGTACTGGGGGGGACCCTACAAAATGAGCAGTTCTTC; CDR3 protein: CASSVLGGTLQNEQFF
V gene: TRBV7-2; D gene: NA; clone size: few; J gene: TRBJ2-6; CDR3 DNA: TGTGCCAGCCCTATACCCCCGGGCGGGGCCAACGTCCTGACTTTC; CDR3 protein: CASPIPPGGANVLTF
V gene: TRBV20-1; D gene: TRBD1; clone size: many; J gene: TRBJ1-1; CDR3 DNA: TGCAGTGCTCCCAAAATGCAGGGGGCAGCTGAAGCTTTCTTT; CDR3 protein: CSAPKMQGAAEAFF
V gene: TRBV7-9; D gene: NA; clone size: many; J gene: TRBJ2-1; CDR3 DNA: TGTGCCAGCAGCGTTGGGACCACCGCGGGCAATGAGCAGTTCTTC; CDR3 protein: CASSVGTTAGNEQFF
V gene: TRBV24-1; D gene: TRBD1; clone size: many; J gene: TRBJ2-3; CDR3 DNA: TGTGCCACCAGTGATGCGGGACAGGGGGACACAGATACGCAGTATTTT; CDR3 protein: CATSDAGQGDTDTQYF
V gene: TRBV7-9; D gene: NA; clone size: NA; J gene: TRBJ2-6; CDR3 DNA: TGTGCCAGCAGTCTTCGTAGGGGGGCCGGGGCCAACGTCCTGACTTTC; CDR3 protein: CASSLRRGAGANVLTF
V gene: TRBV7-8; D gene: NA; clone size: many; J gene: TRBJ1-2; CDR3 DNA: TGTGCCAGCAGCTTAGATGAGACAGTCTATGGCTACACCTTC; CDR3 protein: CASSLDETVYGYTF
V gene: TRBV2; D gene: TRBD2; clone size: many; J gene: TRBJ2-1; CDR3 DNA: TGTGCCAGCCAGAGAAGACTAGCGGGTGAGCAGTTCTTC; CDR3 protein: CASQRRLAGEQFF
V gene: TRBV6-1; D gene: NA; clone size: many; J gene: TRBJ1-5; CDR3 DNA: TGTGCCAGCAGTGAAGCGCCCGGCAATCAGCCCCAGCATTTT; CDR3 protein: CASSEAPGNQPQHF
V gene: TRBV19; D gene: NA; clone size: many; J gene: TRBJ1-1; CDR3 DNA: TGTGCCAGTAGTATAGGGGAGGAAGTGTCGGCTTTCTTT; CDR3 protein: CASSIGEEVSAFF